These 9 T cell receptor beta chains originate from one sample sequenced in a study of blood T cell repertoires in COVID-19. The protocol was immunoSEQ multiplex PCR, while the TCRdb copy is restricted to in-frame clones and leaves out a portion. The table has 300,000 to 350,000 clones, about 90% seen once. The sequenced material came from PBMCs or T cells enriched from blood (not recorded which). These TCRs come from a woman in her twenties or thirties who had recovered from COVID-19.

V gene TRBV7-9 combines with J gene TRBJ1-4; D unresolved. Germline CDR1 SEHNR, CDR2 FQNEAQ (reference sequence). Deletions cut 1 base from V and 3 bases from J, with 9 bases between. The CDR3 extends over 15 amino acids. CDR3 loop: CASSLVEVANEKLFF. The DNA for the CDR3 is TGTGCCAGCAGCTTAGTAGAAGTCGCTAATGAAAAACTGTTTTTT.

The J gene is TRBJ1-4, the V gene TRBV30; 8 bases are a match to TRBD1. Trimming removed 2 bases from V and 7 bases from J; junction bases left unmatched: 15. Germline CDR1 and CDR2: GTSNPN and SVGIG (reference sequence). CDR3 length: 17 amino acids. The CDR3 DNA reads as TGTGCCTGGAGTAGCGACAGGGGAATTGGTGTGAGTGAAAAACTGTTTTTT. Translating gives CAWSSDRGIGVSEKLFF.

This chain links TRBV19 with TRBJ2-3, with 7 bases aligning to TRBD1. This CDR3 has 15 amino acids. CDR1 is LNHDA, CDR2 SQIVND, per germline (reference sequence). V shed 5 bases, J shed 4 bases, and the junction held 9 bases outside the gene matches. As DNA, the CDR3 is TGTGCCAGTAGTGTTGGACAGGCCCCAGCAGATACGCAGTATTTT. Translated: CASSVGQAPADTQYF.

DNA for the CDR3: TGTGCCAGCACCCAGGGGCCGGGACAGGCTGACTATGGCTACACCTTC. Amino acid sequence: CASTQGPGQADYGYTF. The chain joins TRBV7-2 to TRBJ1-2; 8 bases line up with TRBD1. Trimming took 7 bases from V and 3 from J; bases not matched to a gene: 13. CDR1 SGHTA and CDR2 FQGNSA come from the germline V gene. The CDR3 totals 16 residues.

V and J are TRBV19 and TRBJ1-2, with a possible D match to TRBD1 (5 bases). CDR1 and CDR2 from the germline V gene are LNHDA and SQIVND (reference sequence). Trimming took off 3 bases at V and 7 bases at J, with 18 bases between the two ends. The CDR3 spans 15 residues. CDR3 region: CASSIPGQRWGGYTF. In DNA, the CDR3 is TGTGCCAGTAGTATCCCTGGACAACGATGGGGTGGCTACACCTTC.

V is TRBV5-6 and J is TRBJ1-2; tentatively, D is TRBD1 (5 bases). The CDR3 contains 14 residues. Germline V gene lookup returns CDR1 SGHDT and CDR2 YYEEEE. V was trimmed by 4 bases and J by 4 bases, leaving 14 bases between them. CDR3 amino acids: CASSHPRGGYGYTF. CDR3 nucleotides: TGTGCCAGCAGCCACCCTCGGGGGGGCTATGGCTACACCTTC.

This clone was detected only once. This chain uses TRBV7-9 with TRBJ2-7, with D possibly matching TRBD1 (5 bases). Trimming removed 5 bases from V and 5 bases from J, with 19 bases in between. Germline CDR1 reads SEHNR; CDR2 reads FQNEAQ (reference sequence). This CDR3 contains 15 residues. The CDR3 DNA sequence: TGTGCCAGCAGCCTCCCGGGCCAGGGTGAGCACGAGCAGTACTTC. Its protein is CASSLPGQGEHEQYF.

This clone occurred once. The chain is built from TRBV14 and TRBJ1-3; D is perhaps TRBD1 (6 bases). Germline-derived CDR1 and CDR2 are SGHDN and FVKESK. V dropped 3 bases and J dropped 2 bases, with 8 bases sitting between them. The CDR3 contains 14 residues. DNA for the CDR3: TGTGCCAGCAGCCAGGCAGGGGCTGGAAACACCATATATTTT. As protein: CASSQAGAGNTIYF.

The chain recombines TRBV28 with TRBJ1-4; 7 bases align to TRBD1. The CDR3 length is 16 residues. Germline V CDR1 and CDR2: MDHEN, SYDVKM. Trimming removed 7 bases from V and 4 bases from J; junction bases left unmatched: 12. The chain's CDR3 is CASIGTVHRDNEKLFF. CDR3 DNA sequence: TGTGCCAGCATTGGGACAGTCCACCGAGATAATGAAAAACTGTTTTTT. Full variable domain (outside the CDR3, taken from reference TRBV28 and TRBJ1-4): DVKVTQSSRYLVKRTGEKVFLECVQDMDHENMFWYRQDPGLGLRLIYFSYDVKMKEKGDIPEGYSVSREKKERFSLILESASTNQTSMYLCASIGTVHRDNEKLFFGSGTQLSVL.